This T cell receptor beta chain emerged from a study of response to subunit inactivated influenza vaccine. MiXCR was run by TCRdb on the RT-PCR reads, yielding one entry per CDR3 protein. The sample contains more than 600,000 distinct CDR3 sequences, roughly 20% of which appear only once. Study-wide results and limits: Every seasonal influenza vaccination brings in few new T cells, the authors suggested.

This clonotype was found once. Its antigen remains unknown. J lost 2 bases, V lost 0 bases, and 7 bases had no gene match. Germline loops: CDR1 MNHEY, CDR2 SVGEGT. This CDR3 comprises 17 residues. This clonotype was obtained from a man aged 45-65 years who received an inactivated influenza vaccine. Material: PBMCs from blood, obtained roughly 5 days after vaccination. This chain links TRBV6-2 or TRBV6-3 with TRBJ2-3; 8 nucleotides align to TRBD2. In nucleotides, the CDR3 is TGTGCCAGCAGTTACTCGATGTCAGCGGGGGACACAGATACGCAGTATTTT. This translates into CASSYSMSAGDTDTQYF.